This entry lists 19 T cell receptor beta chains sequenced from one sample in a study of T cells expressing NK-cell markers. TCRdb re-called the 5' RACE reads; every CDR3 protein appears as one record, without DNA. The sample includes about 180,000 distinct CDR3 sequences. Sequenced input: blood T cells: a sorted CD56 or NKG2C T cell subset, CD4+ or CD8+ T cells, or bulk PBMC T cells (not recorded which). Every receptor here comes from a man aged 18-69 years in good health.

The V call is TRBV2, the J call TRBJ2-1; with no DNA, the TCRdb D assignment of TRBD1 cannot be verified. Germline CDR1 and CDR2: SNHLY and FYNNEI. CDR3 length: 14 residues. This chain's CDR3 is CASSPGRLYNEQFF.

The chain links TRBV20-1 to TRBJ1-1; as DNA is missing, the TRBD1 call by TCRdb cannot be tested. CDR3 length equals 15 residues. Germline V gene sequence: CDR1 DFQATT, CDR2 SNEGSKA (reference sequence). The CDR3 reads CSARSGQGRNTEAFF.

The chain is built from TRBV27 and TRBJ2-7; TCRdb indicates TRBD2, and absent DNA this call remains unverified. CDR3 length: 13 residues. Germline CDR1 is MNHEY and CDR2 is SMNVEV (reference sequence). The CDR3 sequence is CASNAGNSYEQYF.

V usage is TRBV11-1 and J usage is TRBJ2-2. Germline values: CDR1 SGHAT, CDR2 FQDESV (reference sequence). The CDR3 sequence is 18 residues long. CDR3 sequence reads: CASSLGVGIIMNTGELFF.

The gene calls are TRBV11-3 and TRBJ2-3; with no DNA, the TCRdb D assignment of TRBD2 cannot be verified. The CDR3 runs 15 residues. The V gene's germline CDR1 is SGHNT and CDR2 YENEEA. Here the CDR3 reads CASSGDGPGTDTQYF.

The gene calls are TRBV9 and TRBJ2-1; TCRdb selects TRBD2, and the lack of DNA leaves this call unchecked. Per the germline V gene, CDR1 is SGDLS and CDR2 is YYNGEE. The CDR3 sequence is 14 residues long. Here the CDR3 reads CASSPSGGDHEQFF.

The chain recombines TRBV20-1 with TRBJ2-1; the D call from TCRdb, TRBD1, cannot be confirmed without DNA. CDR1 is DFQATT and CDR2 is SNEGSKA in the germline V gene (reference sequence). This CDR3 region has 14 residues. The CDR3 region is CSARARTGGSEQFF.

J is TRBJ2-7 and V is TRBV4-1; TCRdb gives TRBD2 as the D gene, but with no DNA this cannot be confirmed. The CDR3 contains 14 residues. Germline V gives CDR1 MGHRA, CDR2 YSYEKL. This CDR3 is CASSQMPSAYEQYF.

The V call is TRBV6-2 or TRBV6-3, the J call TRBJ1-5. CDR3 length equals 13 residues. CDR1 and CDR2 (germline): MNHEY, SVGEGT. The CDR3 sequence: CASSYVSNQPQHF.

The chain has TRBV5-6 and TRBJ2-2; with no DNA, the TCRdb D assignment of TRBD1 cannot be verified. Germline lookup yields CDR1 SGHDT and CDR2 YYEEEE. CDR3 size: 16 residues. The CDR3 sequence is CASSFYRQANTGELFF.

The V and J genes are TRBV4-1 and TRBJ2-1. This CDR3 comprises 15 residues. Germline V gives CDR1 MGHRA, CDR2 YSYEKL. The chain's CDR3 is CASSVRGGSYNEQFF.

The rearrangement uses TRBV11-2 and TRBJ2-2. This CDR3 is 12 amino acids long. Germline CDR1 reads SGHAT; CDR2 reads FQNNGV. The CDR3 protein is CASSYWGGELFF.

The chain carries TRBV7-9 and TRBJ2-1; TCRdb indicates TRBD1, and absent DNA this call remains unverified. Looked up from germline, CDR1 is SEHNR and CDR2 is FQNEAQ (reference sequence). The CDR3 contains 12 residues. CDR3 protein: CASSPGVLEQFF.

This chain uses TRBV12-3 or TRBV12-4 with TRBJ2-3. CDR3 length: 15 amino acids. The chain's CDR3 is CASSLLVNRADTQYF.

The genes are TRBV12-3 or TRBV12-4 and TRBJ2-3; TCRdb outputs TRBD2, but without DNA this stays unchecked. CDR3 length: 16 residues. CDR3 loop: CASRQRGGGATDTQYF.

The rearrangement joins TRBV20-1 to TRBJ1-4; TCRdb picks TRBD1, but there is no DNA to check that call. The germline V gene has CDR1 DFQATT and CDR2 SNEGSKA (reference sequence). This CDR3 spans 15 amino acids. The CDR3 is CSALNDDREDEKLFF.

The chain joins TRBV2 to TRBJ2-2; TCRdb returns TRBD1, unconfirmable since there is no DNA. CDR1 and CDR2 (germline): SNHLY, FYNNEI. CDR3 length: 16 amino acids. This CDR3 reads CASRVGRGVVTGELFF.

The chain has TRBV6-2 or TRBV6-3 and TRBJ1-5. CDR1 is MNHEY, CDR2 SVGEGT, per germline. The CDR3 is 14 residues long. CDR3 in amino acids: CASSYIYSNQPQHF.

The chain is built from TRBV24-1 and TRBJ2-1; the D call from TCRdb, TRBD1, cannot be confirmed without DNA. Germline V lookup: CDR1 KGHDR, CDR2 SFDVKD. The CDR3 runs 12 residues. The CDR3 reads CATSVGGYEQFF.